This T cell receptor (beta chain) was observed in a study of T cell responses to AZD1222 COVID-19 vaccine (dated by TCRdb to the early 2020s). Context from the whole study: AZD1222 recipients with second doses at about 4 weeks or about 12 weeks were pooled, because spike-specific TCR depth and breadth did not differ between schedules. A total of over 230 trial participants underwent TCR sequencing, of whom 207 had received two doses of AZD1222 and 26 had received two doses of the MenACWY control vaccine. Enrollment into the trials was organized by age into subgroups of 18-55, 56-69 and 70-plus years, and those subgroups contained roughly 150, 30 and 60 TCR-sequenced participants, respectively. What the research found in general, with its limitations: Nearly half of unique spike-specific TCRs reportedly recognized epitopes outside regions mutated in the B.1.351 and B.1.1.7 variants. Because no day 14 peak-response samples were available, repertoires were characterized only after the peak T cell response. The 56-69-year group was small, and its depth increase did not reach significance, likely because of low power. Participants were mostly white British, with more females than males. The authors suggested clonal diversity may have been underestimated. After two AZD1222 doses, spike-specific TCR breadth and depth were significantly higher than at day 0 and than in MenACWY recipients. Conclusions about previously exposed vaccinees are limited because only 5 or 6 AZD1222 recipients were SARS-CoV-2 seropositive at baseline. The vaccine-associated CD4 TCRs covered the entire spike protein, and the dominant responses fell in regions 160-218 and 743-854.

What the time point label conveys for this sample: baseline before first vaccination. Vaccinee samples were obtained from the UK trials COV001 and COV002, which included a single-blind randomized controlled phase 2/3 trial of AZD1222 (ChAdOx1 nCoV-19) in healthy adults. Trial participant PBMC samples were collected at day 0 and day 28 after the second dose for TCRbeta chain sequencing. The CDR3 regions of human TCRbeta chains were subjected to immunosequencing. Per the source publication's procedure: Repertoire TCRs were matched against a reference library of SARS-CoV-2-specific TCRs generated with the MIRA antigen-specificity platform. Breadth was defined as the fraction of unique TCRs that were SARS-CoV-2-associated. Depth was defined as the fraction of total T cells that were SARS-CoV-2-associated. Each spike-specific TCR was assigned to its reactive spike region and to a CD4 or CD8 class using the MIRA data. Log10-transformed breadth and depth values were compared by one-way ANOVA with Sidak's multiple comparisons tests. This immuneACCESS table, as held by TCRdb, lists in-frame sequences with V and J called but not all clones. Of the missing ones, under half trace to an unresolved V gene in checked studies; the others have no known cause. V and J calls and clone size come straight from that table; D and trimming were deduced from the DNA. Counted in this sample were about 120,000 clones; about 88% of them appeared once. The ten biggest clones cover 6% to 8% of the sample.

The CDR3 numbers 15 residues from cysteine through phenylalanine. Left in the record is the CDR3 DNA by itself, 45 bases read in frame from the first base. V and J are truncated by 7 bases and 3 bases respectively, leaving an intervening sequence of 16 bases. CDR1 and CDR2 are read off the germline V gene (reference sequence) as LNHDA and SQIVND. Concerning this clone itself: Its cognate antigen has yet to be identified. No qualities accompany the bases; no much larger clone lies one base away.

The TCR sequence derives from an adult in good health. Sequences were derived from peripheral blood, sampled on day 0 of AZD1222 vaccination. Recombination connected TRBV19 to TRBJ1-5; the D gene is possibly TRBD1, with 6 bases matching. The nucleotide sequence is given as TGTGCCAGTAACAGCATACAGGGCTCCAATCAGCCCCAGCATTTT. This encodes CASNSIQGSNQPQHF.